The rows below give T cell receptor beta chains drawn from one sample of a study of early stage breast cancer tumors. Assay: immunoSEQ multiplex PCR; the TCRdb copy retains only in-frame clones and omits some. The sample holds fewer than 70,000 clones, 80% seen once. Sequenced input: blood. The receptors were sampled from a person aged 40 to 50 with breast cancer. Both conserved end residues are part of each CDR3. D genes are given only for firm matches. Where a row states a size, it is once, few, many or the class of an expanded clone; other rows omit it.

abundance | j_gene | v_gene | d_gene | CDR3nt | CDR3aa
NA | TRBJ2-7 | TRBV4-1 | NA | TGCGCCAGCAGCTGGGAACAGTCCTACGAGCAGTACTTC | CASSWEQSYEQYF
few | TRBJ1-5 | TRBV7-8 | TRBD1 | TGTGCCAGCAGCCCCGGACAGGTTCGCAATCAGCCCCAGCATTTT | CASSPGQVRNQPQHF
NA | TRBJ2-2 | TRBV7-9 | NA | TGTGCCAGCAGCTTGACAGGTCCCGGGGAGCTGTTTTTT | CASSLTGPGELFF
NA | TRBJ2-2 | TRBV18 | TRBD2 | TGTGCCAGCTCGCCCGGACTAGCGGGAGCGCCCGGGGAGCTGTTTTTT | CASSPGLAGAPGELFF
NA | TRBJ1-1 | TRBV6-5 | NA | TGTGCCAGCAGTTATGACAGCCGACCTATGAACACTGAAGCTTTCTTT | CASSYDSRPMNTEAFF
few | TRBJ2-3 | TRBV6-1 | TRBD1 | TGTGCCAGCAGTGGATACAGGGGGAGCACAGATACGCAGTATTTT | CASSGYRGSTDTQYF
NA | TRBJ2-7 | TRBV6-6 | NA | TGTGCCAGCAGTATTTCCGGGAGTTGGTTCAACGAGCAGTACTTC | CASSISGSWFNEQYF
few | TRBJ1-2 | TRBV19 | TRBD1 | TGTGCCAGTAGTCGGACAGGGTCTGACTATGGCTACACCTTC | CASSRTGSDYGYTF
NA | TRBJ2-1 | TRBV28 | TRBD2 | TGTGCCAGCAGTCTGCTGGGGGGAGGGAACAATGAGCAGTTCTTC | CASSLLGGGNNEQFF
NA | TRBJ2-1 | TRBV7-2 | TRBD2 | TGTGCCAGCAGCTTAGGGCTAGCGGGACGCTACAATGAGCAGTTCTTC | CASSLGLAGRYNEQFF
NA | TRBJ2-2 | TRBV6-5 | NA | TGTGCCAGCAAGGGAGGGGGGATAAGGCCCGGGGAGCTGTTTTTT | CASKGGGIRPGELFF
NA | TRBJ1-4 | TRBV30 | TRBD1 | TGTGCCTGGAAGCCGGGACAGTGGAATGAAAAACTGTTTTTT | CAWKPGQWNEKLFF
NA | TRBJ2-4 | TRBV10-2 | NA | TGCGCCAGCAGTGAGGTAGCCAAAAACATTCAGTACTTC | CASSEVAKNIQYF
NA | TRBJ1-4 | TRBV7-9 | TRBD1 | TGTGCCAGCAGTCCCACAGGGGCAACTAATGAAAAACTGTTTTTT | CASSPTGATNEKLFF
NA | TRBJ2-1 | TRBV6-1 | NA | TGTGCCAGCAGTCCCGACCAGACGTTCAATGAGCAGTTCTTC | CASSPDQTFNEQFF
NA | TRBJ1-2 | TRBV2 | NA | TGTGCCAGTGTCCAGACCCATTCTAACTATGGCTACACCTTC | CASVQTHSNYGYTF
NA | TRBJ1-3 | TRBV15 | TRBD1 | TGTGCCACCAGCCAAGGACAGGTACTCTCTGGAAACACCATATATTTT | CATSQGQVLSGNTIYF
NA | TRBJ1-5 | TRBV10-3 | NA | TGTGCCATCAGTGAGGACAGTAATAGCAATCAGCCCCAGCATTTT | CAISEDSNSNQPQHF
NA | TRBJ2-1 | TRBV5-1 | NA | TGCGCCAGCAGCTTGGCGCCAGCCAATGAGCAGTTCTTC | CASSLAPANEQFF
NA | TRBJ1-4 | TRBV30 | TRBD1 | TGTGCCTGGAGTGCCAACAGGGGGCTGGGTGAAAAACTGTTTTTT | CAWSANRGLGEKLFF
once | TRBJ2-7 | TRBV5-1 | TRBD1 | TGCGCCAGCAGCTGGGACAGGGGGCACTACGAGCAGTACTTC | CASSWDRGHYEQYF
NA | TRBJ1-1 | TRBV9 | NA | TGTGCCAGCAGCGTAACAGGGTTTGGGACTGAAGCTTTCTTT | CASSVTGFGTEAFF
NA | TRBJ2-1 | TRBV28 | TRBD2 | TGTGCCAGCAGCACGAGGACTAGCGGGAGGGATGAGCAGTTCTTC | CASSTRTSGRDEQFF
NA | TRBJ2-5 | TRBV9 | TRBD2 | TGTGCCAGCAGCGTAGGGGTGGGAGGGAGGGAGACCCAGTACTTC | CASSVGVGGRETQYF
NA | TRBJ1-1 | TRBV30 | NA | TGTGCCTGGACTCAAAGACGGGGTGAAGCTTTCTTT | CAWTQRRGEAFF
NA | TRBJ2-2 | TRBV6-5 | NA | TGTGCCAGCAATGGGGGAGAAGCCGGGGAGCTGTTTTTT | CASNGGEAGELFF
NA | TRBJ2-5 | TRBV9 | NA | TGTGCCAGCAGCGTAGGGTTAATGGGGGAGACCCAGTACTTC | CASSVGLMGETQYF
NA | TRBJ2-1 | TRBV18 | NA | TGTGCCAGCTCACCACCCAGCGCCACCCACAATGAGCAGTTCTTC | CASSPPSATHNEQFF
few | TRBJ2-3 | TRBV28 | NA | TGTGCCAGCAGTTTCCAGGTGGAAGATACGCAGTATTTT | CASSFQVEDTQYF
NA | TRBJ2-3 | TRBV28 | TRBD1 | TGTGCCAGCAGCGATGGGACAGGGGGCCACTTGGATACGCAGTATTTT | CASSDGTGGHLDTQYF
once | TRBJ1-2 | TRBV28 | NA | TGTGCCAGCAGTTTAGCGGGAGGTGGCTACACCTTC | CASSLAGGGYTF
NA | TRBJ2-5 | TRBV5-1 | TRBD1 | TGCGCCAGCAGACCCGACAGGGGAGAGACCCAGTACTTC | CASRPDRGETQYF
NA | TRBJ2-7 | TRBV11-2 | NA | TGTGCCAGCAGCTTCTCCTACGAGCAGTACTTC | CASSFSYEQYF
few | TRBJ2-7 | TRBV2 | TRBD1 | TGTGCCAGCAGGAGTGGACAGGGTGGGAACGAGCAGTACTTC | CASRSGQGGNEQYF
NA | TRBJ2-7 | TRBV28 | NA | TGTGCCAGCACCCCCGACTCCATCTCCTACGAGCAGTACTTC | CASTPDSISYEQYF
few | TRBJ1-1 | TRBV7-9 | NA | TGTGCCAGCAGCCTTAGTCGGAACACTGAAGCTTTCTTT | CASSLSRNTEAFF
NA | TRBJ2-7 | TRBV6-5 | TRBD2 | TGTGCCAGCAGTTTACTAGCGGCGAGCTCCTACGAGCAGTACTTC | CASSLLAASSYEQYF
NA | TRBJ1-3 | TRBV27 | NA | TGTGCCAGCAGTTTAGCAGGGGTTGGAAACACCATATATTTT | CASSLAGVGNTIYF
few | TRBJ2-5 | TRBV11-2 | NA | TGTGCCAGCAGCTTGCCAGGGGCGCTTGAGACCCAGTACTTC | CASSLPGALETQYF
NA | TRBJ2-1 | TRBV11-3 | TRBD2 | TGTGCCAGCAGCCCCGGGCTAGCGGATCACAATGAGCAGTTCTTC | CASSPGLADHNEQFF
NA | TRBJ2-6 | TRBV7-2 | NA | TGTGCCAGCAGCTTAGCCGTCGCTGGGGCCAACGTCCTGACTTTC | CASSLAVAGANVLTF
NA | TRBJ1-5 | TRBV28 | TRBD1 | TGTGCCAGCAGTTTAGGACAGGGGGCGGTTGTCAGTCAGCCCCAGCATTTT | CASSLGQGAVVSQPQHF
NA | TRBJ2-5 | TRBV7-9 | NA | TGTGCCAGCAGCTTAAGTGTAGGGGCCCAAGAGACCCAGTACTTC | CASSLSVGAQETQYF
few | TRBJ2-7 | TRBV25-1 | NA | TGTGCCAGCAGTGGTCACAGGGAGCCCTACGAGCAGTACTTC | CASSGHREPYEQYF
NA | TRBJ2-7 | TRBV6-1 | NA | TGTGCCAGCAAATCGGCGACAGGAGTCTCCTACGAGCAGTACTTC | CASKSATGVSYEQYF
NA | TRBJ2-3 | TRBV19 | NA | TGTGCCACCTCTCGGACATTGAGCACAGATACGCAGTATTTT | CATSRTLSTDTQYF
NA | TRBJ2-5 | TRBV7-9 | NA | TGTGCCAGCAGCTCCACAGGGTGGCAAGAGACCCAGTACTTC | CASSSTGWQETQYF
NA | TRBJ2-1 | TRBV30 | NA | TGTGCCTGGAGTGGATCTCCCTTGAACAATGAGCAGTTCTTC | CAWSGSPLNNEQFF
NA | TRBJ2-2 | TRBV27 | NA | TGTGCCAGCAAGAGGAACACCGGGGAGCTGTTTTTT | CASKRNTGELFF
NA | TRBJ2-1 | TRBV7-8 | TRBD2 | TGTGCCAGCAGCTTAACGGGAGGGGGCTACAATGAGCAGTTCTTC | CASSLTGGGYNEQFF
NA | TRBJ1-4 | TRBV7-8 | NA | TGTGCCAGCAGCTTAGAGACAGTTAATGAAAAACTGTTTTTT | CASSLETVNEKLFF
few | TRBJ2-7 | TRBV27 | TRBD2 | TGTGCCAGCAGTTCGACTAGCGGGAGGGACGAGCAGTACTTC | CASSSTSGRDEQYF
NA | TRBJ2-7 | TRBV18 | NA | TGTGCCAGCTCACCTCGGACGTACGAGCAGTACTTC | CASSPRTYEQYF
NA | TRBJ1-5 | TRBV6-6 | TRBD1 | TGTGCCAGCAGCCGACAGGGGAATGACAATCAGCCCCAGCATTTT | CASSRQGNDNQPQHF
NA | TRBJ2-2 | TRBV7-8 | NA | TGTGCCAGCAGCTTAGGACTAGCGAACACCGGGGAGCTGTTTTTT | CASSLGLANTGELFF
NA | TRBJ1-2 | TRBV30 | NA | TGTGCCTGGAGTGTACGGGACCGCGCTAACTATGGCTACACCTTC | CAWSVRDRANYGYTF
NA | TRBJ1-4 | TRBV27 | NA | TGTGCCAGCAGTGCGGCTTCCACTAATGAAAAACTGTTTTTT | CASSAASTNEKLFF
once | TRBJ2-3 | TRBV7-3 | TRBD1 | TGTGCCAGCAGCCAGGGGGTCGGGACAGATACGCAGTATTTT | CASSQGVGTDTQYF
NA | TRBJ1-2 | TRBV28 | NA | TGTGCCAGCAGTTTATTTGACCCTAACTATGGCTACACCTTC | CASSLFDPNYGYTF
once | TRBJ2-1 | TRBV19 | TRBD2 | TGTGCCAGTAGTCGGGGCGGGAGGGCCTACAATGAGCAGTTCTTC | CASSRGGRAYNEQFF